The present TCR beta chain was sequenced within a study of blood T cell repertoires in COVID-19. Study at large: The cDNA or gDNA used as material had been derived from T cells, B-cell-depleted T cells, or PBMCs.

Germline V gives CDR1 SGHAT, CDR2 FQNNGV. The CDR3 runs to 18 residues. Trimming cost V 7 bases and J 0 bases; bases outside gene matches: 14. Profiling relied on immunoSEQ multiplex PCR, and the TCRdb table lists in-frame clones only, not all of them. The table includes about 210,000 clones, around 83% detected once. What was sequenced was peripheral blood. The TCR sequence derives from a man aged 45 to 65 with active or convalescent COVID-19. The chain has TRBV11-2 and TRBJ2-3, with TRBD2 identical over 9 bases. The CDR3 region has the DNA TGTGCCAGCACCCAGGCCACTAGCGGGTCCTCTAGCACAGATACGCAGTATTTT. Translating gives CASTQATSGSSSTDTQYF.